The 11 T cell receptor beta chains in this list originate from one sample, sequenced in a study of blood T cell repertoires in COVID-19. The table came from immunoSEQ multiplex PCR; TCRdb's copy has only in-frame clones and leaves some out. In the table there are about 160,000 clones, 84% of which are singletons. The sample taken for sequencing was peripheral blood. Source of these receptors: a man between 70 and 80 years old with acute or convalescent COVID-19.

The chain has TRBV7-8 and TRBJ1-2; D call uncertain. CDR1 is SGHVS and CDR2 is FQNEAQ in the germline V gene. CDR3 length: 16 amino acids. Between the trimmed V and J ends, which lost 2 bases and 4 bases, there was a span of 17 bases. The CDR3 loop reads CASSLYPPIGGYGYTF. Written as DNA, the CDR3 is TGTGCCAGCAGCTTATATCCGCCCATCGGAGGCTATGGCTACACCTTC. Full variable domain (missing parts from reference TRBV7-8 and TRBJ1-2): GAGVSQSPRYKVAKRGQDVALRCDPISGHVSLFWYQQALGQGPEFLTYFQNEAQLDKSGLPSDRFFAERPEGSVSTLKIQRTQQEDSAVYLCASSLYPPIGGYGYTFGSGTRLTVV.

This CDR3 is CASSLNRGLDTGELFF. As DNA, the CDR3 is TGTGCCAGCAGTCTTAACAGGGGTTTGGACACCGGGGAGCTGTTTTTT. The V and J genes are TRBV14 and TRBJ2-2; 7 nucleotides agree with TRBD1. V shed 6 bases, J shed 3 bases, and the junction held 10 bases outside the gene matches. Per germline, CDR1 SGHDN and CDR2 FVKESK. This CDR3 region has 16 residues.

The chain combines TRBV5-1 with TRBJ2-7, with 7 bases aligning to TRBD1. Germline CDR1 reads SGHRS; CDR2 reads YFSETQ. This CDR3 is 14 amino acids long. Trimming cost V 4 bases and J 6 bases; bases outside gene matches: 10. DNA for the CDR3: TGCGCCAGCAGCGCCGGGACAGTTCAGTCCGAGCAGTACTTC. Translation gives CASSAGTVQSEQYF.

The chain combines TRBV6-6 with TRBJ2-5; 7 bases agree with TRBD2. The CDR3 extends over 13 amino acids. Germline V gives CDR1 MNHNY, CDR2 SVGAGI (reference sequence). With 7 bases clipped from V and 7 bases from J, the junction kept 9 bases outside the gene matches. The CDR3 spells CASTVGGVGTQYF. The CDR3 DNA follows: TGTGCCAGCACCGTGGGAGGGGTAGGGACCCAGTACTTC.

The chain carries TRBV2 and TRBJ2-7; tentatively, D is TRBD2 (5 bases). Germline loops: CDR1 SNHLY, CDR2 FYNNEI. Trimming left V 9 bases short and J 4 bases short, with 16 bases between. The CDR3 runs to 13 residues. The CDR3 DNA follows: TGTGCCAGTCGGGATTCAAGCCGTTACGAGCAGTACTTC. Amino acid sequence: CASRDSSRYEQYF.

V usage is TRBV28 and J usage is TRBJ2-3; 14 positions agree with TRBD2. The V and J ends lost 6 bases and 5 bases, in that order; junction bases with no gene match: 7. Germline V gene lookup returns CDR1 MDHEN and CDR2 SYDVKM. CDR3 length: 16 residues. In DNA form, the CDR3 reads TGTGCCAGCAGGAAGGGACTAGCGGGAGTAAGAGATACGCAGTATTTT. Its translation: CASRKGLAGVRDTQYF.

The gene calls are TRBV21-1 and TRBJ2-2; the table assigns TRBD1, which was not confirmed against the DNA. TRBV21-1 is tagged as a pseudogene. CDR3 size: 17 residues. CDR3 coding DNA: TGTGCCAGCAGCACAGCCGCCGGGACAGTGAACACCGGGGAGCTGTTTTTT. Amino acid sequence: CASSTAAGTVNTGELFF.

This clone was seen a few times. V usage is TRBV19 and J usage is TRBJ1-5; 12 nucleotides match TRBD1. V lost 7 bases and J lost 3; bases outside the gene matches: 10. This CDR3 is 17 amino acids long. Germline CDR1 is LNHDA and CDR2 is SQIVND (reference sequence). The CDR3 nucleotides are TGTGCCAGTAAAGAGGGACAGGGGGCGCGTGACAATCAGCCCCAGCATTTT. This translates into CASKEGQGARDNQPQHF.

CDR3 sequence reads: CASSPGEVYGYTF. In DNA form, the CDR3 reads TGTGCCAGCAGCCCCGGGGAGGTCTATGGCTACACCTTC. This chain links TRBV6-2 or TRBV6-3 with TRBJ1-2; D is unclear. Deletions cut 6 bases from V and 4 bases from J, with 12 bases between. Per germline, CDR1 MNHEY and CDR2 SVGEGT. CDR3 length: 13 amino acids.

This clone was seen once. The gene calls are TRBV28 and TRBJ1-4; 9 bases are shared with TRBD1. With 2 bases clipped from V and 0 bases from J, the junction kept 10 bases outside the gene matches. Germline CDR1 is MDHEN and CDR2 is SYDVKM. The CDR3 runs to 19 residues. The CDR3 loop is CASSLGTGLGRATNEKLFF. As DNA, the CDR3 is TGTGCCAGCAGTTTAGGGACAGGGTTGGGTAGGGCAACTAATGAAAAACTGTTTTTT.

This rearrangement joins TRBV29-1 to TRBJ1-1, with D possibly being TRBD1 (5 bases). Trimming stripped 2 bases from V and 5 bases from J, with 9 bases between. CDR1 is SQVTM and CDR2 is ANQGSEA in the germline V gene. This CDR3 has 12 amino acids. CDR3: CSVETGRTEAFF. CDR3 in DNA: TGCAGCGTTGAAACAGGTCGAACTGAAGCTTTCTTT.